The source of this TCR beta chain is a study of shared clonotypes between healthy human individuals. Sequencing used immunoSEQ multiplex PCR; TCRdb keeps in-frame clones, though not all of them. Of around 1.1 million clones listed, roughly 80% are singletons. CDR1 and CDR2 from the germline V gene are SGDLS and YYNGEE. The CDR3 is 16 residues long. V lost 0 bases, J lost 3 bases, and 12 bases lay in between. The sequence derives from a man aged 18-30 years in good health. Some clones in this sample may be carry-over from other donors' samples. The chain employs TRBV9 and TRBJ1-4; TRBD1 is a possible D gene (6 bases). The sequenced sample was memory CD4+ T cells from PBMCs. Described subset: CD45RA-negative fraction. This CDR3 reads CASSVGSGAPNEKLFF. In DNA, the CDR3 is TGTGCCAGCAGCGTAGGATCGGGGGCGCCTAATGAAAAACTGTTTTTT.